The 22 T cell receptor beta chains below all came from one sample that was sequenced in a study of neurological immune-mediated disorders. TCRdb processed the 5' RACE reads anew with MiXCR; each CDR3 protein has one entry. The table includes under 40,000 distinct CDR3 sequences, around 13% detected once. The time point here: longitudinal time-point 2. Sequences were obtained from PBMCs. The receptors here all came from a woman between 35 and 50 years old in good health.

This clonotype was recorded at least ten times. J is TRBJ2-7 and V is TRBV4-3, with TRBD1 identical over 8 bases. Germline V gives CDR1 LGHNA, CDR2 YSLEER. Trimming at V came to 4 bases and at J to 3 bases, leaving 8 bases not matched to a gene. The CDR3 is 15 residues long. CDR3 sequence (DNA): TGCGCCAGCAGCCGAGGACAGGGTGGGGGCTACGAGCAGTACTTC. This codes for CASSRGQGGGYEQYF.

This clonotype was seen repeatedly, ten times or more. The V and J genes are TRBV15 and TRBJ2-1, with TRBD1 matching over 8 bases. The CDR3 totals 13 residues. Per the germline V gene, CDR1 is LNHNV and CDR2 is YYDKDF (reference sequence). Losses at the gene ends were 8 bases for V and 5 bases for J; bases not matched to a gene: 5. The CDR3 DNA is TGTGCCACCTCGACAGGGGTCGACAATGAGCAGTTCTTC. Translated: CATSTGVDNEQFF.

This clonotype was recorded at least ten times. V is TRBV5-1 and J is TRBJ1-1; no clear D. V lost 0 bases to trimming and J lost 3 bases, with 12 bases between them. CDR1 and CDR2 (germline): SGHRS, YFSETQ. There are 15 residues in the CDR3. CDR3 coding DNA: TGCGCCAGCAGCTTGGCCAGCCCCATGGACACTGAAGCTTTCTTT. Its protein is CASSLASPMDTEAFF.

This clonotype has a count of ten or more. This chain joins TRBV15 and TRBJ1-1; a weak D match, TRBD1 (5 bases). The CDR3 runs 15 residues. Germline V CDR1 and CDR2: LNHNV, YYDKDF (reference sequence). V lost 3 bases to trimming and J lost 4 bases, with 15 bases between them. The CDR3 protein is CATSRSRVGGTEAFF. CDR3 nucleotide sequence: TGTGCCACCAGCAGGAGCAGGGTGGGGGGCACTGAAGCTTTCTTT.

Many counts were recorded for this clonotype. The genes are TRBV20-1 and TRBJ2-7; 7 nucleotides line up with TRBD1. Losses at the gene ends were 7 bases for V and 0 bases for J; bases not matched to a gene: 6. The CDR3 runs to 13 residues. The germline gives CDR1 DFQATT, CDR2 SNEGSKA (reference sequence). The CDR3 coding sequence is TGCAGTGGAATACAGGGGAGCTCCTACGAGCAGTACTTC. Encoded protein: CSGIQGSSYEQYF.

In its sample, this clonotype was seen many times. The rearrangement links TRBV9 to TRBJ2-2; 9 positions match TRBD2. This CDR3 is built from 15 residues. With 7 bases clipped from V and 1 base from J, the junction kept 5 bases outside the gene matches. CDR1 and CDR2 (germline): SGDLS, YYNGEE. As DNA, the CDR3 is TGTGCCAGCGGTCTAGCGGGACTGAACACCGGGGAGCTGTTTTTT. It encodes CASGLAGLNTGELFF.

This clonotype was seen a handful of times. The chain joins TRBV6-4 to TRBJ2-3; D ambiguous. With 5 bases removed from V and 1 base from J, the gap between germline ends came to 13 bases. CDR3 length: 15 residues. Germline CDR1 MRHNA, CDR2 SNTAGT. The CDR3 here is CASSPALDGTDTQYF. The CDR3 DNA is TGTGCCAGCAGTCCAGCTCTCGATGGCACAGATACGCAGTATTTT.

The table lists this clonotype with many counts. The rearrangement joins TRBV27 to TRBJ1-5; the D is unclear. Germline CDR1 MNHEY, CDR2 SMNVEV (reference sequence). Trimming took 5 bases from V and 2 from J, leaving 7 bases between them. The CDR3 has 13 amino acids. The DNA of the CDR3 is TGTGCCAGCAGTCCGCTCGGCAATCAGCCCCAGCATTTT. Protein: CASSPLGNQPQHF.

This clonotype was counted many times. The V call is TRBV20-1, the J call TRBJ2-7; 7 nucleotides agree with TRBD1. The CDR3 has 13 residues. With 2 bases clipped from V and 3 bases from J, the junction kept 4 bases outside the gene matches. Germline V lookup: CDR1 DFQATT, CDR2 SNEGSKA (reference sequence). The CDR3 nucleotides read TGCAGTGCTAGATTCAGGGGGAACTACGAGCAGTACTTC. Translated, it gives CSARFRGNYEQYF.

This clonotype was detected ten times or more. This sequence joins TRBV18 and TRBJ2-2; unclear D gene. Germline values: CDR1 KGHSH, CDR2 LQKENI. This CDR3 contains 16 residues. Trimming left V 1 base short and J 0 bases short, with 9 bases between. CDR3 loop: CASSPQVAANTGELFF. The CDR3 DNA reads TGTGCCAGCTCACCACAGGTGGCAGCGAACACCGGGGAGCTGTTTTTT.

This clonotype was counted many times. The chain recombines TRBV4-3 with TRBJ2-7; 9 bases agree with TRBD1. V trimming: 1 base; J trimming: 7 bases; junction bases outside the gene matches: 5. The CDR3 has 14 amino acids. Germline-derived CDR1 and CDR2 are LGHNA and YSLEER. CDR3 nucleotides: TGCGCCAGCAGCCAAGGGGACAGGGTGCGTGAGCAGTACTTC. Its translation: CASSQGDRVREQYF.

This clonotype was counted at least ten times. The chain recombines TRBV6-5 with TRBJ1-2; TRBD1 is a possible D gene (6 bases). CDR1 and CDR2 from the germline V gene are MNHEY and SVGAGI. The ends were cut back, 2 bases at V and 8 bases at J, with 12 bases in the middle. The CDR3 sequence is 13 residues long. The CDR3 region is CASSYTGKIGYTF. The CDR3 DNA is TGTGCCAGCAGTTACACAGGGAAAATCGGCTACACCTTC.

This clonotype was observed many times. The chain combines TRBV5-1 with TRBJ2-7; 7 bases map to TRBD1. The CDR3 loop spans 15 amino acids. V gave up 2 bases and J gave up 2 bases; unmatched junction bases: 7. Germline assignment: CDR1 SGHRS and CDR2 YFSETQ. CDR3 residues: CASSLKPGQTYEQYF. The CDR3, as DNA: TGCGCCAGCAGCTTAAAACCGGGACAGACCTACGAGCAGTACTTC.

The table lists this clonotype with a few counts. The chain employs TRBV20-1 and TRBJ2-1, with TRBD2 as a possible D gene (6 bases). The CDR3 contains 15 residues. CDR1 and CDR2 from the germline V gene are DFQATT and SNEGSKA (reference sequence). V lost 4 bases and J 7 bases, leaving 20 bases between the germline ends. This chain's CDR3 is CSATRLVGIENEQFF. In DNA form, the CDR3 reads TGCAGTGCTACGAGACTAGTCGGGATTGAGAATGAGCAGTTCTTC.

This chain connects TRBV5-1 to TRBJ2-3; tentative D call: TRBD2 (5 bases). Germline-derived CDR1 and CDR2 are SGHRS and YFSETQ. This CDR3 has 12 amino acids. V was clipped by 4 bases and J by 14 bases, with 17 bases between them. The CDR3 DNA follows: TGCGCCAGCAGCGACGGACGGGGAGAGCCGTATTTT. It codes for CASSDGRGEPYF.

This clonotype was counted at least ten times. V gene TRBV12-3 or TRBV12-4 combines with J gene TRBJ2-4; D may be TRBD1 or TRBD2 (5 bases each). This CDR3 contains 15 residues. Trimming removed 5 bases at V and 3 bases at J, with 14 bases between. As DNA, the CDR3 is TGTGCCAGCAGTCCAAGGGGACCAGACAAAAACATTCAGTACTTC. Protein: CASSPRGPDKNIQYF.

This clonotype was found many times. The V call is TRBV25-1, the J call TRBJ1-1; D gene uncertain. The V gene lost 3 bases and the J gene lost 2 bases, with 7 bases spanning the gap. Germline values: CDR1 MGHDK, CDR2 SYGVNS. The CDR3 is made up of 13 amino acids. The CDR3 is CASSEAGNTEAFF. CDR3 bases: TGTGCCAGCAGTGAGGCGGGAAACACTGAAGCTTTCTTT.

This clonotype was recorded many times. CDR3 DNA: TGTGCCAGCAGCCAAGGACAATCCCGGGGGAACACTGAAGCTTTCTTT. As protein: CASSQGQSRGNTEAFF. This chain connects TRBV3-2 to TRBJ1-1; TRBD1 is the table's D call and was not checked against the DNA. TRBV3-2 is classified as a pseudogene. The CDR3 totals 16 residues.

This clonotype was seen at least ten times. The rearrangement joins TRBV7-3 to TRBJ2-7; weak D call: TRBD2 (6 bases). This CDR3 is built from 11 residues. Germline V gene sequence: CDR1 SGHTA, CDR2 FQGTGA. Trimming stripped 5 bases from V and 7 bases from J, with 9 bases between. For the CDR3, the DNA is TGTGCCAGCAGCCCGGGGAGGGAGCAGTACTTC. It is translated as CASSPGREQYF.

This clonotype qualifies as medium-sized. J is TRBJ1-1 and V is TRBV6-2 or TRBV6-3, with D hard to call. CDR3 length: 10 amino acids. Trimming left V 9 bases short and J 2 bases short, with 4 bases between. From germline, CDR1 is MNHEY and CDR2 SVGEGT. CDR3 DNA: TGTGCCAGTGGAAACACTGAAGCTTTCTTT. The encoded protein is CASGNTEAFF.

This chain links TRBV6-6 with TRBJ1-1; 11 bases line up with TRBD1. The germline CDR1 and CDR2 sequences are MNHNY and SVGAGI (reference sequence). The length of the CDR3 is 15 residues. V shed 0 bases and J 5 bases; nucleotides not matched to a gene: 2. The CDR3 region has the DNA TGTGCCAGCAGTTACTCTGGGACAGGGGGAACTGAAGCTTTCTTT. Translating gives CASSYSGTGGTEAFF.

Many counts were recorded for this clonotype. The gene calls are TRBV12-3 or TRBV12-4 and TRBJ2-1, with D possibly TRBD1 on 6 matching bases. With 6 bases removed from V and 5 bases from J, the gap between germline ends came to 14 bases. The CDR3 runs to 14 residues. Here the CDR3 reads CASRRQAQDNEQFF. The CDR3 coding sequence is TGTGCCAGCAGACGACAGGCGCAGGACAATGAGCAGTTCTTC.